One and the same sample provided the 19 T cell receptor beta chains below, sequenced in a study of OX40 agonist ivuxolimab in advanced cancers. Some clones are missing from TCRdb's copy, which holds only in-frame ones; the method was immunoSEQ multiplex PCR. The sample consists of tens of thousands of clones, roughly 80% of them appearing once. The sample here was CD4+ or CD8+ T cells sorted from blood, taken in a trial of the OX40 agonist ivuxolimab. Source of these receptors: an adult with an advanced solid tumor such as melanoma, head and neck, liver or kidney cancer.

The chain joins TRBV19 to TRBJ1-5, with D maybe TRBD1 (5 bases). CDR1 LNHDA and CDR2 SQIVND come from the germline V gene (reference sequence). This CDR3 is built from 13 residues. The V end lost 9 bases, the J end lost 2 bases, and 11 bases lay between the germline ends. The DNA for the CDR3 is TGTGCCAGCCTCCAGGGAGGCAATCAGCCCCAGCATTTT. This sequence encodes CASLQGGNQPQHF.

The chain links TRBV28 to TRBJ2-2; 7 nucleotides line up with TRBD1. The CDR3 loop spans 17 amino acids. Trimming cost V 6 bases and J 3 bases; bases outside gene matches: 13. CDR1 and CDR2 (germline): MDHEN, SYDVKM. The chain's CDR3 is CASSPRGQSWDTGELFF. The CDR3 region has the DNA TGTGCCAGCAGCCCCCGGGGACAGAGCTGGGACACCGGGGAGCTGTTTTTT.

Here the CDR3 reads CASSTRRTGKSYNSPLHF. The CDR3 DNA sequence: TGTGCCAGTAGCACCCGACGGACAGGTAAATCCTATAATTCACCCCTCCACTTT. The chain employs TRBV19 and TRBJ1-6; 7 bases fit TRBD1. The CDR3 is 18 amino acids. V lost 6 bases to trimming and J lost 1 base; unmatched junction nucleotides: 12. The germline CDR1 and CDR2 sequences are LNHDA and SQIVND (reference sequence).

The gene calls are TRBV19 and TRBJ2-1; possible D gene TRBD1, 6 bases. In germline, CDR1 is LNHDA, CDR2 SQIVND (reference sequence). This CDR3 has 14 amino acids. Trimming took off 8 bases at V and 2 bases at J, with 13 bases between the two ends. Written as DNA, the CDR3 is TGTGCCAGTCGACGTGGGGGCCCCTACAATGAGCAGTTCTTC. As protein: CASRRGGPYNEQFF.

This chain connects TRBV28 to TRBJ2-7; 8 positions agree with TRBD1. This CDR3 has 15 residues. V trimming: 6 bases; J trimming: 6 bases; junction bases outside the gene matches: 13. Germline-derived CDR1 and CDR2 are MDHEN and SYDVKM. The CDR3 region is CASRNRDRPFGEQYF. CDR3 nucleotide sequence: TGTGCCAGCAGGAACCGGGACAGGCCTTTCGGCGAGCAGTACTTC.

V is TRBV2 and J is TRBJ2-3, with no clear D. The V end lost 2 bases, the J end lost 4 bases, and 7 bases lay between the germline ends. Germline V gene lookup returns CDR1 SNHLY and CDR2 FYNNEI. The CDR3 has 13 amino acids. CDR3 coding DNA: TGTGCCAGCAGTGAATCCCCAGCAGATACGCAGTATTTT. As protein: CASSESPADTQYF.

This rearrangement joins TRBV5-1 to TRBJ1-2; no firm D call. CDR1 is SGHRS, CDR2 YFSETQ, per germline. This CDR3 has 16 amino acids. Deletions cut 0 bases from V and 3 bases from J, with 15 bases between. CDR3 region: CASSLDSVTVDYGYTF. CDR3 bases: TGCGCCAGCAGCTTGGATTCTGTGACCGTGGACTATGGCTACACCTTC.

The chain recombines TRBV28 with TRBJ2-7; 8 positions match TRBD2. With V trimmed by 5 bases and J by 5 bases, 14 bases remained unmatched. In germline, CDR1 is MDHEN, CDR2 SYDVKM. The CDR3 is 16 residues long. The CDR3 DNA sequence: TGTGCCAGCAGTCCCCTGGGACTAGTAAGTCTCGACGAGCAGTACTTC. This gives the protein CASSPLGLVSLDEQYF.

The V and J genes are TRBV7-8 and TRBJ2-1; 14 positions match TRBD2. CDR3 length equals 16 residues. Trimming took 4 bases from V and 9 from J; bases not matched to a gene: 8. The germline gives CDR1 SGHVS, CDR2 FQNEAQ. In nucleotides, the CDR3 is TGTGCCAGCAGCTCAGAGACTAGCGGGGGGGCCGTTGAGCAGTTCTTC. The encoded protein is CASSSETSGGAVEQFF.

The rearrangement links TRBV4-2 to TRBJ2-7, with unresolved D. CDR3 size: 13 residues. V was trimmed by 4 bases and J by 0 bases, leaving 7 bases between them. Germline V CDR1 and CDR2: LGHNA, YNFKEQ. CDR3 nucleotide sequence: TGTGCCAGCAGCCTCAGGAGCTCCTACGAGCAGTACGTC. Residues: CASSLRSSYEQYV.

This clone was counted between two and nine times. This chain links TRBV6-6 with TRBJ1-2; weak D call: TRBD1 (6 bases). The CDR3 spans 11 residues. V lost 5 bases and J lost 8, with 9 bases in between. The germline V gene encodes CDR1 MNHNY and CDR2 SVGAGI (reference sequence). CDR3 in DNA: TGTGCCAGCAGTCACACAGGGGGCTACACCTTC. Translated, it gives CASSHTGGYTF.

The V gene is TRBV28, the J gene TRBJ2-7; a weak D match, TRBD1 (6 bases). The V end lost 7 bases, the J end lost 4 bases, and 14 bases lay between the germline ends. From germline, CDR1 is MDHEN and CDR2 SYDVKM. The CDR3 extends over 13 amino acids. CDR3: CASKKQGWYEQYF. The CDR3 coding sequence is TGTGCCAGCAAGAAACAGGGCTGGTACGAGCAGTACTTC.

This clone has ten or more counts. The CDR3 region has the DNA TGCGCCAGCAGCCAAGAGATGAGCTCTGGAAACACCATATATTTT. Amino acid sequence: CASSQEMSSGNTIYF. V gene TRBV4-3 combines with J gene TRBJ1-3; D not resolved. The CDR3 loop spans 15 amino acids. Deletions cut 0 bases from V and 0 bases from J, with 6 bases between. CDR1 and CDR2 from the germline V gene are LGHNA and YSLEER.

This clone has only a few counts. V usage is TRBV9 and J usage is TRBJ1-5; 9 bases align to TRBD1. This CDR3 region has 15 residues. Trimming cost V 5 bases and J 2 bases; bases outside gene matches: 5. Germline-derived CDR1 and CDR2 are SGDLS and YYNGEE. The CDR3 nucleotides read TGTGCCAGCAGTGAACAGGGGGCGGGCAATCAGCCCCAGCATTTT. Protein sequence: CASSEQGAGNQPQHF.

This clone appeared a single time. The chain employs TRBV19 and TRBJ1-4, with D hard to call. The CDR3 contains 14 residues. Germline V lookup: CDR1 LNHDA, CDR2 SQIVND (reference sequence). V was trimmed by 5 bases and J by 7 bases, leaving 14 bases between them. The CDR3 DNA sequence: TGTGCCAGTAGTGGAGGGAGGCTTGGTGAAAAACTGTTTTTT. This encodes CASSGGRLGEKLFF.

This clone was seen once. The chain joins TRBV30 to TRBJ2-6, with a weak D call TRBD1 (5 bases). The ends were cut back, 3 bases at V and 3 bases at J, with 9 bases in the middle. Looked up from germline, CDR1 is GTSNPN and CDR2 is SVGIG (reference sequence). This CDR3 comprises 14 residues. CDR3 protein: CAWRSGRGANVLTF. The CDR3, as DNA: TGTGCCTGGAGATCAGGGCGTGGGGCCAACGTCCTGACTTTC.

The chain employs TRBV5-4 and TRBJ1-2, with 11 bases fitting TRBD1. V lost 4 bases to trimming and J lost 1 base; unmatched junction nucleotides: 3. Germline V CDR1 and CDR2: SGHNT, YYREEE (reference sequence). CDR3 length: 15 residues. In DNA form, the CDR3 reads TGTGCCAGCAGCACGGACAGGGGGCGTAACTATGGCTACACCTTC. As protein: CASSTDRGRNYGYTF.

The genes are TRBV25-1 and TRBJ2-2; D perhaps matches TRBD2 (5 bases). The CDR3 totals 13 residues. CDR1 and CDR2 from the germline V gene are MGHDK and SYGVNS. V shed 11 bases and J shed 7 bases, with 17 bases lying between them. In DNA, the CDR3 is TGTGCCTTCCTCGGACTTCTGGGCGGGGAGCTGTTTTTT. The encoded protein is CAFLGLLGGELFF.

This CDR3 reads CASSVSPGNYGYTF. CDR3 coding DNA: TGTGCCAGCAGTGTTAGCCCGGGGAACTATGGCTACACCTTC. V is TRBV2 and J is TRBJ1-2; D gene uncertain. V was pared by 4 bases and J by 2 bases, with 11 bases between. The length of the CDR3 is 14 residues. Germline CDR1 and CDR2: SNHLY and FYNNEI.